These T cell receptor beta chains were read from a single sample in a study of tumor and adjacent non-tumor tissue in lung cancer. MiXCR, run by TCRdb on the multiplex PCR reads, gives a single entry per CDR3 protein. The sample yields more than 35,000 distinct CDR3 sequences, roughly 60% seen once. The specimen sequenced was distant non-tumor lung tissue. These receptors all stem from a woman aged 35 to 49 with non-small cell lung cancer. Both conserved end residues are part of each CDR3. The D gene is left open where the match is weak. Not every row has a clone size; where given, it reads once, few, many or a size class.

v_gene	d_gene	abundance	j_gene	CDR3nt	CDR3aa
TRBV11-2	NA	NA	TRBJ2-7	TGTGCCAGCCCTCGCTTTCCCTCATACGAGCAGTACTTC	CASPRFPSYEQYF
TRBV5-1	TRBD1	few	TRBJ2-7	TGCGCCAGCAGCTTGTACACCGGGACAGGGACGAACGAGCAGTACTTC	CASSLYTGTGTNEQYF
TRBV5-1	TRBD1	many	TRBJ1-6	TGCGCCAGCAGCCCAGACGGAGGGGGCGGTTCACCCCTCCACTTT	CASSPDGGGGSPLHF
TRBV6-6	NA	NA	TRBJ2-7	TGTGCCAGCAGCCTGGGCCCACAGGCCTATTACGAGCAATGCTTC	CASSLGPQAYYEQCF
TRBV11-3	NA	NA	TRBJ1-6	TGTGCCAGCAGCCTACAGGGTCCTTCCTATTCACCCCTCTATTTT	CASSLQGPSYSPLYF
TRBV5-1	NA	few	TRBJ2-2	TGCGCCAGCAGCTTGGCCGTGGCGTGGGCCGGCATCGGGGAGCTGTTTTTT	CASSLAVAWAGIGELFF
TRBV20-1	TRBD2	NA	TRBJ2-5	TGCAGTGCCGCAACTAGCGTAGAGACCCAGTACTTC	CSAATSVETQYF
TRBV6-6	NA	NA	TRBJ2-1	TGTGCTAGCAGTTACCTGCGGGCTCAAGATGGGCAGTTCTTC	CASSYLRAQDGQFF
TRBV18	NA	NA	TRBJ2-5	TGTGCCAGCGCGTCCTCGTACAGTTTGGCCCAGTACTTC	CASASSYSLAQYF
TRBV11-3	NA	NA	TRBJ2-7	TGTAACAGTAGCTTAGAAAGGGGCGAGCAGTACTTC	CNSSLERGEQYF
TRBV29-1	NA	NA	TRBJ2-3	TGCGGCGTTGGAGGCGGAAGCATGGATACGCAGTATTTT	CGVGGGSMDTQYF
TRBV12-3/TRBV12-4	NA	few	TRBJ2-2	TGTGCCAGCAGACCGGGACTGAGGCCCGGGGAGCTGTTTTTT	CASRPGLRPGELFF
TRBV29-1	NA	NA	TRBJ2-3	TGCAGCACCCCCCGGGGAGTGGGGAGTCACACAGATACGCAGTATTTT	CSTPRGVGSHTDTQYF
TRBV11-1	NA	NA	TRBJ2-6	TGTGCCAGCAGCCTGTGGTCCGTTAAGGTCAACGCCCTGACTTTC	CASSLWSVKVNALTF
TRBV4-1	NA	many	TRBJ2-6	TGCGCCAGCAGCGCCATTAGGAGCTCTGGGGCCAACGTCCTGACTTTC	CASSAIRSSGANVLTF
TRBV29-1	TRBD2	once	TRBJ2-1	TGCAGCGTTGAGGGATTAGCGGGAGCCACTTTTTCCTACAATGAGCAGTTCTTC	CSVEGLAGATFSYNEQFF
TRBV11-2	TRBD1	NA	TRBJ1-2	TGTGCCAGCAGCTTACCTCAGGGGGTATATGGCTACACCTTC	CASSLPQGVYGYTF
TRBV7-9	NA	few	TRBJ1-1	TGTGCCAGCAGCCCCTCCTCTAGCAGGGAGGAAGCTTTCTTT	CASSPSSSREEAFF
TRBV27	NA	many	TRBJ2-7	TGTGCCAGCAGCGGATCTCGGTTCGAGCAGTACTTC	CASSGSRFEQYF
TRBV4-2	NA	NA	TRBJ1-2	TGTACCAGCAGCCAAGCCCTACTAACAGCTAACTATGGTTACACCTTC	CTSSQALLTANYGYTF
TRBV11-2	TRBD1	few	TRBJ2-1	TGTGCCAGCAGTCCGCGGACAGGGCACAATGAGCAGATCTTC	CASSPRTGHNEQIF
TRBV30	TRBD1	NA	TRBJ2-7	TGTACCTGGACGGGACAGGATCCTTACGAGCAGTACTTC	CTWTGQDPYEQYF
TRBV6-1	NA	many	TRBJ2-1	TGTGCCAGCAGTGAAGCGGGGGGGCGGGTCAATGAGCAGTTCTTC	CASSEAGGRVNEQFF
TRBV7-9	TRBD2	few	TRBJ2-3	TGTGCCAGCAGGGGAACAACTAGCGGGAAAGCAGATACGCAGTATTTT	CASRGTTSGKADTQYF
TRBV28	NA	NA	TRBJ1-1	TGTGCCAGCACACCACTTCGAGGGGGGCGAGCCTTGTTT	CASTPLRGGRALF
TRBV11-2	NA	NA	TRBJ1-4	TGTGCCAGCAGCCTTCGGGGCCAGGTGCATGGCGAAAAACTGTTTTTT	CASSLRGQVHGEKLFF
TRBV4-1	NA	NA	TRBJ1-1	TGCGCCAGCAGTCCAGGGAAAGGGGCGGCTTTCTTT	CASSPGKGAAFF
TRBV29-1	NA	NA	TRBJ2-2	TGCAGCGCTCTTGCGGGGAACATCGGGGAGCTGTTTTTT	CSALAGNIGELFF
TRBV11-2	NA	NA	TRBJ2-2	TGTGCCAGCAGCACCCGACGGGGACCCAACACCGGGGAGCTGTTTTTT	CASSTRRGPNTGELFF
TRBV6-5	NA	NA	TRBJ1-2	TGTGCTGGCAGGGCCGGGAGAGGGGCCGATGGCTACACCTTC	CAGRAGRGADGYTF
TRBV11-2	NA	NA	TRBJ1-1	TGTGTTAGCAGCCCCGAGGGGGGTGGGGTCTCACGGAGAGAAGCTTTCTTT	CVSSPEGGGVSRREAFF
TRBV11-2	NA	NA	TRBJ2-5	TGTGTCAGCAGCCTAAGACCGGCGGAGAGGGAGACCCAGTGCTTC	CVSSLRPAERETQCF
TRBV4-1	NA	NA	TRBJ2-7	TGCGCCAACAGCGAAGGTCCGAGAGCCTACGAGCAGTACTTC	CANSEGPRAYEQYF
TRBV29-1	NA	once	TRBJ2-2	TGCAGCGCGAAAAGGGGGGTGGATTTCACCTGGGAGCTGTTTTTT	CSAKRGVDFTWELFF
TRBV7-8	NA	NA	TRBJ2-5	TGTGCCAACAGCTTATCAGGGACACCCGAAGAGACCCAGTACTTC	CANSLSGTPEETQYF
TRBV6-1	NA	NA	TRBJ2-4	TGTCCCAGCAGTGAAGTGAGGGCTATACTAACCAAAAACATTCAGTACTTC	CPSSEVRAILTKNIQYF
TRBV20-1	TRBD1	many	TRBJ2-1	TGCAGTGCGCCAGGGACAGGCAAAGAGCAGTTCTTC	CSAPGTGKEQFF
TRBV11-2	NA	many	TRBJ2-2	TGTGCCAGCAGCAATCAACTATGGGAGGCCGGGGAGCTGTTTTTT	CASSNQLWEAGELFF
TRBV5-6	NA	NA	TRBJ2-7	TGTGCCAGCGCGGTACGGGGGTTCTCCTACGAGCGGTACTTC	CASAVRGFSYERYF